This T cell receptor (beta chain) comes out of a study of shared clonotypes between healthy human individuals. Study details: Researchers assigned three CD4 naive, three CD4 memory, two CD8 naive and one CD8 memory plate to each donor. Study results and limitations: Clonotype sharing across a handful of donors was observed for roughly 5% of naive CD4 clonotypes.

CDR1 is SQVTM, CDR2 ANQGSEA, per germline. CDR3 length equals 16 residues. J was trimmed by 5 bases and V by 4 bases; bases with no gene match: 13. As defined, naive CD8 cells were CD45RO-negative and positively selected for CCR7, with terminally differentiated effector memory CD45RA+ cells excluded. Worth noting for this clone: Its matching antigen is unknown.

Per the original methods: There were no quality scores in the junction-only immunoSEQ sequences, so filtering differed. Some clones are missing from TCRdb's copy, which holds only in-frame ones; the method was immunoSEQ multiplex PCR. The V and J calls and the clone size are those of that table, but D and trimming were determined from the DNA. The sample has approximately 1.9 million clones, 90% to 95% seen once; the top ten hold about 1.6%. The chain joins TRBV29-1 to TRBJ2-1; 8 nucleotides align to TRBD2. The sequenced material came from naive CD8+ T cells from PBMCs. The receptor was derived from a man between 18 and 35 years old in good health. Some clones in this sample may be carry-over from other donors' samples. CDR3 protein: CSVGGSSGRIHNEQFF. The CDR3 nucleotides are TGCAGCGTTGGCGGGTCTAGCGGGCGAATCCACAATGAGCAGTTCTTC.